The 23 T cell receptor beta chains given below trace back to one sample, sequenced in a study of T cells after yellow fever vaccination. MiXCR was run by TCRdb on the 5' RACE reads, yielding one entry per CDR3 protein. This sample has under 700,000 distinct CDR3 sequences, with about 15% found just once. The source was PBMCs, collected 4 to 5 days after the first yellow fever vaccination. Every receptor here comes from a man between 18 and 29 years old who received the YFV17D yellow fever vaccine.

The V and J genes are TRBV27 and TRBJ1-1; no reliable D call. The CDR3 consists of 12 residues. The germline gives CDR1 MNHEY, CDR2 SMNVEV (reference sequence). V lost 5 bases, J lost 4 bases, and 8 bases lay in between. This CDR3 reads CASSTVGTEAFF. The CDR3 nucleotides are TGTGCCAGCAGTACGGTGGGCACTGAAGCTTTCTTT.

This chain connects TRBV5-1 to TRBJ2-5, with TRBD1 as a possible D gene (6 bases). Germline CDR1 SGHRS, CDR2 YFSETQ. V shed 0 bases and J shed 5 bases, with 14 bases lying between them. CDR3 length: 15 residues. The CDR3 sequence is CASSLAHRVTETQYF. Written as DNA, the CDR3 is TGCGCCAGCAGCTTGGCCCACAGGGTTACGGAGACCCAGTACTTC.

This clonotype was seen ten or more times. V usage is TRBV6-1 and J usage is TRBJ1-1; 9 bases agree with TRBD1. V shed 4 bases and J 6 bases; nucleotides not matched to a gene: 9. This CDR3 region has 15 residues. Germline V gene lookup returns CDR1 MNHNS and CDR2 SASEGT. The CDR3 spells CASSVSQGAGAEAFF. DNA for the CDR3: TGTGCCAGCAGTGTATCACAGGGGGCGGGAGCTGAAGCTTTCTTT.

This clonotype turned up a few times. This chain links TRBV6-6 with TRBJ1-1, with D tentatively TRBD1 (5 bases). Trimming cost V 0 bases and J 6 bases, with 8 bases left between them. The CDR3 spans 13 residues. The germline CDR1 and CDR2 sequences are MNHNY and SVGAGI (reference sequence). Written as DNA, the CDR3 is TGTGCCAGCAGTTACTCAGGAGGGGCTGAAGCTTTCTTT. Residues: CASSYSGGAEAFF.

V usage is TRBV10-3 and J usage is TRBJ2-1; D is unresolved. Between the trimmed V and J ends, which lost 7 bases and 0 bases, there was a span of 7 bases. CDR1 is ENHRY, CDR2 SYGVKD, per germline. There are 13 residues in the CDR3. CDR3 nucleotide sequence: TGTGCCATCATGGATAGCTCCTACAATGAGCAGTTCTTC. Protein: CAIMDSSYNEQFF.

CDR3 protein: CASSQPTGGWTEAFF. The CDR3 DNA is TGTGCCAGCAGCCAACCTACAGGGGGGTGGACTGAAGCTTTCTTT. This chain joins TRBV4-2 and TRBJ1-1; 8 nucleotides line up with TRBD1. The CDR3 is made up of 15 amino acids. V lost 2 bases, J lost 5 bases, and 7 bases stayed unmatched. Germline V gene sequence: CDR1 LGHNA, CDR2 YNFKEQ.

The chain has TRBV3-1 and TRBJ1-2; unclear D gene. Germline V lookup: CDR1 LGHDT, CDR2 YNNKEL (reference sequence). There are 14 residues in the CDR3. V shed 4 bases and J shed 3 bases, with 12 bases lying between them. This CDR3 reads CASSRREVDYGYTF. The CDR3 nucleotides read TGTGCCAGCAGCCGCCGAGAGGTAGACTATGGCTACACCTTC.

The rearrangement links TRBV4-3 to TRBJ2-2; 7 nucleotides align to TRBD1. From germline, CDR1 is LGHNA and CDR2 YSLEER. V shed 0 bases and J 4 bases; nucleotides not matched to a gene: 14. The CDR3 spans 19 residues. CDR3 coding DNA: TGCGCCAGCAGCCAAGACTTGAGGGGGCGCGTTGATTCCACCGGGGAGCTGTTTTTT. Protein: CASSQDLRGRVDSTGELFF.

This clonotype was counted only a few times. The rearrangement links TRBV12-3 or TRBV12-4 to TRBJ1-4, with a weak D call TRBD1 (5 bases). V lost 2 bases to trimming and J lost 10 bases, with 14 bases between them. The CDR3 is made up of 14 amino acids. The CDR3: CASSLSAGSAKLFF. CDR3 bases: TGTGCCAGCAGTTTATCGGCAGGGTCGGCAAAACTGTTTTTT.

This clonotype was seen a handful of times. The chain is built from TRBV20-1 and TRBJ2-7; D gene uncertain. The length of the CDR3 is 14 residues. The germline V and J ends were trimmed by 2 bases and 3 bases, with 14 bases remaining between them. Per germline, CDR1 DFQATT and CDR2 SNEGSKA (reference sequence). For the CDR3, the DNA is TGCAGTGCTAGAATGCCAGGAATTATCTACGAGCAGTACTTC. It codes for CSARMPGIIYEQYF.

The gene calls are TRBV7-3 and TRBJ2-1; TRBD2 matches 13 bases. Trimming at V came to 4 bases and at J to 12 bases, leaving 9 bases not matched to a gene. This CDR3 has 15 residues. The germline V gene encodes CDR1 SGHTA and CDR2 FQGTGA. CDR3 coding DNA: TGTGCCAGCAGCTCGACTAGCGGGGGGTCCTTCGGGCAGTTCTTC. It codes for CASSSTSGGSFGQFF.

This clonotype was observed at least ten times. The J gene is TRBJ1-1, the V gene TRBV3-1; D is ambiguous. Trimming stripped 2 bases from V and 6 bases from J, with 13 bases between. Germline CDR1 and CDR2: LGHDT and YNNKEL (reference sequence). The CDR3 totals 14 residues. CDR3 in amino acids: CASSQTASRSEAFF. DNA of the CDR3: TGTGCCAGCAGCCAAACCGCGAGTAGGTCTGAAGCTTTCTTT.

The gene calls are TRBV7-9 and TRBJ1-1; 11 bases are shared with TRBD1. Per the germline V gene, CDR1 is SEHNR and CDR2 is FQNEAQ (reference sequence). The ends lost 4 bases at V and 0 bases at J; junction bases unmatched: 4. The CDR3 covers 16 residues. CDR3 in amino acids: CASSSGTGGMNTEAFF. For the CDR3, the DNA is TGTGCCAGCAGCTCCGGGACAGGGGGTATGAACACTGAAGCTTTCTTT.

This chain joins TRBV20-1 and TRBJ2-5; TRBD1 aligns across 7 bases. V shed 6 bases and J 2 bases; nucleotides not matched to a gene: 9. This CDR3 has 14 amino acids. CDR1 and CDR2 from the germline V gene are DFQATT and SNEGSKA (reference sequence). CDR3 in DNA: TGCAGTGCCCCTAAGACAGGGCCTCAAGAGACCCAGTACTTC. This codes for CSAPKTGPQETQYF.

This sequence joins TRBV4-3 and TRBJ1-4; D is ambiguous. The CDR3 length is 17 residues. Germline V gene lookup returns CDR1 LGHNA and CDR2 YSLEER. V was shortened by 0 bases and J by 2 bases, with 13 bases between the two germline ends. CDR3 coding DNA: TGCGCCAGCAGCCAAGATCCATGGAGGGAGACTAATGAAAAACTGTTTTTT. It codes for CASSQDPWRETNEKLFF.

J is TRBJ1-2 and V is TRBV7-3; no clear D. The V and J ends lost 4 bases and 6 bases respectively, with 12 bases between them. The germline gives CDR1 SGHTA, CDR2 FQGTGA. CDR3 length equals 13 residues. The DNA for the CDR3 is TGTGCCAGCAGCTCGGGCCTCCGGAATGGCTACACCTTC. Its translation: CASSSGLRNGYTF.

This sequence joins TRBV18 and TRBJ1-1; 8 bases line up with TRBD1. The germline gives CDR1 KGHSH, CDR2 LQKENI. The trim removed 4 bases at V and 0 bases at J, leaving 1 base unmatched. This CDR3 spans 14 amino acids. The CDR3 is CASSQGQVNTEAFF. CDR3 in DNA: TGTGCCAGCTCACAGGGACAGGTGAACACTGAAGCTTTCTTT.

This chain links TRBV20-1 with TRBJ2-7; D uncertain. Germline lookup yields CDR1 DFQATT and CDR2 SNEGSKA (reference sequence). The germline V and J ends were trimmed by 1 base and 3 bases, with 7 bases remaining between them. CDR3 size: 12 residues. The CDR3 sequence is CSARATLYEQYF. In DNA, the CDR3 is TGCAGTGCTAGAGCCACCCTCTACGAGCAGTACTTC.

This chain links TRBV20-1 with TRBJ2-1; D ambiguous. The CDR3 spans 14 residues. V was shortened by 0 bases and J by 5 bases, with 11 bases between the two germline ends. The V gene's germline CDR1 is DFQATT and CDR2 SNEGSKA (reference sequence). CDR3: CSARDPGTHNEQFF. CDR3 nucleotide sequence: TGCAGTGCTAGAGACCCGGGCACCCACAATGAGCAGTTCTTC.

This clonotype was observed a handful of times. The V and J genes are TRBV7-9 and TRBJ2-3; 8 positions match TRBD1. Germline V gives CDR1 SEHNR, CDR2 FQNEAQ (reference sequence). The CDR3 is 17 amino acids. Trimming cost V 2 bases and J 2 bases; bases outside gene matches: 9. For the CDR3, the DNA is TGTGCCAGCAGCTTAATTTCCCGACAGGGGATCACAGATACGCAGTATTTT. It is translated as CASSLISRQGITDTQYF. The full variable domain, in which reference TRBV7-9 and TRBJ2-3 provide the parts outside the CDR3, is DTGVSQNPRHKITKRGQNVTFRCDPISEHNRLYWYRQTLGQGPEFLTYFQNEAQLEKSRLLSDRFSAERPKGSFSTLEIQRTEQGDSAMYLCASSLISRQGITDTQYFGPGTRLTVL.

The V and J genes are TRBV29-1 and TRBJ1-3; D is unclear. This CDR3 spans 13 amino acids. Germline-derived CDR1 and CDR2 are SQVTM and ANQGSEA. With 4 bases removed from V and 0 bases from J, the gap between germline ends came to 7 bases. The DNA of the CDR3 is TGCAGCGTTGCTCGAAGCTCTGGAAACACCATATATTTT. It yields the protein CSVARSSGNTIYF.

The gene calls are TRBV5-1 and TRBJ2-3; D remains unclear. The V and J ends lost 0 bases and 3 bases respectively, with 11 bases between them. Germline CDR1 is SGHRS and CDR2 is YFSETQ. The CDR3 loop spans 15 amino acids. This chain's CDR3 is CASSLGPARTDTQYF. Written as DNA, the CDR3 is TGCGCCAGCAGCTTGGGGCCAGCCCGGACAGATACGCAGTATTTT.

CDR3: CASSFRASYGYTF. CDR3 DNA sequence: TGTGCCAGCAGCTTCAGGGCTAGCTATGGCTACACCTTC. V gene TRBV7-2 combines with J gene TRBJ1-2; tentatively, D is TRBD1 (5 bases). The CDR3 length is 13 residues. Trimming took 3 bases from V and 4 from J, leaving 9 bases between them. Germline V gives CDR1 SGHTA, CDR2 FQGNSA.